This is a list of T cell receptor beta chains from one sample in a study of PD-1 blockade in classical Hodgkin lymphoma. TCRdb keeps only in-frame clones here, not all; method: immunoSEQ multiplex PCR. In the table there are 10,000 to 13,000 clones, about 70% of which are singletons. The material was CD4+ T cells from blood, obtained before the fourth cycle of nivolumab. These receptors originate from a human donor with classical Hodgkin lymphoma. The CDR3 runs from the conserved cysteine through the conserved F or W. D genes are given only for firm matches. Size is stated for part of the rows, as once, few or many counts, or as a class when the clone is expanded.

NA	TRBV19	TRBJ1-5	NA	CASSIGRGYSNQPQHF	TGTGCCAGTAGTATAGGGAGGGGTTATAGCAATCAGCCCCAGCATTTT
NA	TRBV7-9	TRBJ2-3	NA	CASSLGTALGDTQYF	TGTGCCAGCAGCTTAGGGACAGCCTTAGGAGATACGCAGTATTTT
NA	TRBV19	TRBJ1-3	NA	CASSIWGRSGNTIYF	TGTGCCAGTAGTATTTGGGGACGGAGTGGAAACACCATATATTTT
NA	TRBV27	TRBJ2-7	NA	CASRNTYRGQRGNEQYF	TGTGCCAGCAGAAACACTTACCGAGGGCAACGAGGAAACGAGCAGTACTTC
once	TRBV6-1	TRBJ2-1	NA	CASMRASYNEQFF	TGTGCCAGCATGCGGGCCTCCTACAATGAGCAGTTCTTC
once	TRBV2	TRBJ2-1	TRBD2	CASSIPGLVYNEQFF	TGTGCCAGCAGTATCCCGGGACTAGTCTACAATGAGCAGTTCTTC
once	TRBV2	TRBJ2-7	NA	CASYGAGNTYEQYF	TGTGCCAGCTATGGGGCTGGCAATACCTACGAGCAGTACTTC
NA	TRBV9	TRBJ1-1	NA	CASSGRRGLGTEAFF	TGTGCCAGCAGCGGCCGTCGTGGGCTCGGCACTGAAGCTTTCTTT
once	TRBV14	TRBJ2-5	NA	CASSQRGRGQETQYF	TGTGCCAGCAGCCAACGAGGGCGGGGACAAGAGACCCAGTACTTC
NA	TRBV13	TRBJ2-7	TRBD1	CASSLGLQGQGSYEQYF	TGTGCCAGCAGCTTAGGCCTTCAGGGACAGGGTTCCTACGAGCAGTACTTC
NA	TRBV29-1	TRBJ2-5	NA	CSVSTVGQETQYF	TGCAGCGTATCTACAGTAGGCCAAGAGACCCAGTACTTC
NA	TRBV5-6	TRBJ2-3	NA	CASSDSTDTQYF	TGTGCCAGCAGCGACAGCACAGATACGCAGTATTTT
NA	TRBV18	TRBJ1-2	TRBD1	CASSGITGEDGYTF	TGTGCCAGCTCAGGGATAACAGGGGAGGATGGCTACACCTTC
NA	TRBV28	TRBJ1-5	NA	CASTAVGRANQPQHF	TGTGCCAGCACCGCCGTCGGGCGGGCCAATCAGCCCCAGCATTTT
NA	TRBV4-1	TRBJ1-2	NA	CASSQVRVAYGYTF	TGCGCCAGCAGCCAAGTGCGGGTTGCCTATGGCTACACCTTC
once	TRBV15	TRBJ2-7	NA	CATSRGGVTYEQYF	TGTGCCACCAGCAGAGGTGGGGTCACCTACGAGCAGTACTTC
few	TRBV5-5	TRBJ2-6	TRBD1	CASTPGQGASGANVLTF	TGTGCCAGCACTCCGGGACAGGGGGCCTCTGGGGCCAACGTCCTGACTTTC
NA	TRBV18	TRBJ1-1	NA	CASSPQQYTEAFF	TGTGCCAGCTCACCGCAACAATACACTGAAGCTTTCTTT
NA	TRBV7-3	TRBJ2-1	NA	CASSQRDEQFF	TGTGCCAGCAGCCAGAGAGATGAGCAGTTCTTC
NA	TRBV6-5	TRBJ2-3	TRBD2	CASKSSGRTDTQYF	TGTGCCAGCAAATCTAGCGGGAGAACAGATACGCAGTATTTT
NA	TRBV11-2	TRBJ1-4	TRBD1	CASSFARQGYEKLFF	TGTGCCAGCAGCTTCGCCCGACAGGGCTATGAAAAACTGTTTTTT
few	TRBV5-1	TRBJ2-7	NA	CASSLEAGTLQYF	TGCGCCAGCAGCTTGGAGGCAGGGACGCTGCAGTACTTC
few	TRBV7-2	TRBJ2-7	TRBD2	CASSLAVAGGTYEQYF	TGTGCCAGCAGCTTAGCGGTCGCGGGGGGGACCTACGAGCAGTACTTC
NA	TRBV7-7	TRBJ2-2	TRBD2	CASSLGAGGETGELFF	TGTGCCAGCAGCTTAGGAGCGGGAGGCGAAACCGGGGAGCTGTTTTTT
NA	TRBV7-8	TRBJ2-2	NA	CASSHPGGELFF	TGTGCCAGCAGCCACCCGGGGGGGGAGCTGTTTTTT
NA	TRBV29-1	TRBJ1-1	TRBD1	CSAGTGIGTEAFF	TGCAGCGCAGGGACAGGGATAGGCACTGAAGCTTTCTTT
NA	TRBV7-8	TRBJ1-2	TRBD1	CASSLDRGYGYTF	TGTGCCAGCAGCTTAGACAGGGGCTATGGCTACACCTTC
medium-sized	TRBV5-6	TRBJ1-6	TRBD1	CASSLQGYNSPLHF	TGTGCCAGCAGCCTACAGGGGTATAATTCACCCCTCCACTTT